The clone carrying this T cell receptor beta chain has only one observation. Some clones are missing from TCRdb's copy, which holds only in-frame ones; the method was immunoSEQ multiplex PCR. The sample shows 100,000 to 150,000 clones, approximately 81% of them seen only once. Germline assignment: CDR1 SGHDT and CDR2 YYEEEE. The CDR3 spans 13 residues. V was shortened by 3 bases and J by 5 bases, with 10 bases between the two germline ends. This entry belongs to a study of blood T cell repertoires in COVID-19. This receptor was identified in a man at least 80 years old with COVID-19, enrolled during active disease. Sequencing was performed on peripheral blood. V is TRBV5-6 and J is TRBJ2-3; possibly TRBD2 for D (6 bases). CDR3 DNA: TGTGCCAGCAGCTCCGGGGGTGGAGATACGCAGTATTTT. It translates to CASSSGGGDTQYF.